Sequencing of this T cell receptor beta chain was carried out in a study of T cells in Graves' hyperthyroidism and ophthalmopathy (dated by TCRdb to between 2018 and 2021). Broadly, across the study: Peripheral blood samples were taken at the time of initial diagnosis, prior to any treatment. To identify distinguishing TCR V-J signatures, a discovery cohort of 90 to 100 patients was used, comprising 40 to 45 with Graves' ophthalmopathy and around 57 with stable Graves' hyperthyroidism. An independent validation cohort of around 20 hyperthyroidism patients and approximately 16 patients who later progressed to ophthalmopathy tested prospective prediction of ophthalmopathy. For training and testing, the 100 or so patients in the discovery cohort were randomly divided in a 7:3 ratio. The study also compared thyroid tissue and blood T-cell repertoires from more than five Graves' hyperthyroidism patients. Once sampling was done, hyperthyroidism patients were given methimazole at a starting dose of 30 mg daily, whereas ophthalmopathy patients were given high-dose intravenous methylprednisolone. According to the paper, TCR Vbeta CDR3 sequencing was carried out on roughly 130 peripheral blood samples, which came from under 50 ophthalmopathy, around 75 hyperthyroidism and some 17 progressor patients. General study outcomes and caveats: In cross-validation, a model built on a 13 V-J signature told ophthalmopathy apart from stable hyperthyroidism with 87.88% sensitivity and approximately 81% specificity, and in testing the same model reached 80%/75%. Most expanded thyroid clonotypes (frequency above 0.001) were also found in blood, which suggests that blood repertoires may mirror thyroid immune responses. In validation, progression to ophthalmopathy was predicted by the model with 70.59% sensitivity and around 76% specificity, a median of about 6.8 months before onset. No statistical method was used to set the sample size in advance, and investigators knew the group allocation.

A patient counted as having stable Graves' hyperthyroidism if no progression to ophthalmopathy occurred over 18 months of follow-up. The hyperthyroidism patients were between 18 and 65 years old and newly diagnosed, with a disease duration of less than 2 months. Patients with uncontrolled infections, other autoimmune diseases, pregnancy or lactation were excluded. Clinical symptoms, serum thyroxine and TRAb, thyroid ultrasound, and orbital computed tomography formed the basis for the diagnoses. PBMCs were separated from roughly 10 ml of fresh peripheral blood using Ficoll-Paque density gradient centrifugation. Trizol reagent was used to extract total RNA, and RNA quality was then checked on an Agilent 2100 Bioanalyzer. Amplification of TCR beta CDR3 regions was carried out from RNA transcripts. For the first round of RT-PCR on the TCR CDR3, the HTBI primer set was used together with the Qiagen OneStep RT-PCR kit. The libraries were constructed in a second round of multiplex PCR and then size-selected and purified. Sequencing of the libraries was done on an Illumina HiSeq2000 using paired-end 100 bp reads. The study's own analysis went as follows. SOAPnuke was used to process the raw data, throwing out any read that contained adapters or uncalled bases, had a mean Phred below 15, or lacked an exact constant-primer or identifier match. COPE v1.2.5 was used to merge high-quality paired reads, and clonotypes were defined as unique nucleotide sequences. Clonotypes were aligned to IMGT TRBV, TRBD and TRBJ reference segments using MiTCR v1.1. Only V-J combinations with frequency above 0.0001, covering about 99% of repertoires, were analysed. A TCS score was defined as the ratio between F50 (clonal expansion) and ExV (chaos), using BLOSUM62-based TCRdist between CDR3 peptides within each V-J. Welch's t-statistics and random forest reduced around 520 V-J features to 10 to 15, which were used in a naive Bayes classifier (R e1071). The raw public reads went through TCRdb reprocessing: fastp at Q25, MiXCR clone calling, in-frame beta chains kept. All rows with the same CDR3 protein become a single entry with the most common DNA and genes. TCRdb's processing, not the authors' own work, is the source of the V and J calls. The sample table contains hundreds of thousands of distinct CDR3 sequences; only one count was recorded for 15% to 18% of them. Jointly, the top ten make up 14% of the sample.

Worth noting for this clonotype: The specificity of this receptor is unknown. No base quality information exists; no much larger clone differs at one position.

The receptor's source is a woman younger than 35 with Graves' hyperthyroidism. Sequenced sample: blood.

The DNA sequence is as follows: TGTGCCAGCAGCCAAGGAATAGCGGGAGGAAGAGATACGCAGTATTTT. It encodes CASSQGIAGGRDTQYF. The chain was built from TRBV3-1 and TRBJ2-3, with 10 bases aligning to TRBD2. Counted from cysteine to phenylalanine, this CDR3 has 16 amino acids. Only CDR3 DNA remains: 48 bases, in frame from the first base. The germline V gene (reference sequence) yields LGHDT for CDR1 and YNNKEL for CDR2. From V the trimming removes 1 base and from J it removes 5 bases, while the gene matches leave 6 bases of the junction unaccounted for.